The T cell receptor beta chain described here comes from a study of blood T cell repertoires in COVID-19. As for the study in general: Samples representing acute and convalescent COVID-19 were sourced from the United States, Italy and Spain. Sources were T cells, B-cell-depleted T cells, or PBMCs; the material itself was cDNA or gDNA.

In the source study's methods: Amplification of reference gene primers was used by the study to estimate nucleated cell counts. Profiling relied on immunoSEQ multiplex PCR, and the TCRdb table lists in-frame clones only, not all of them. Clone size and V and J calls were adopted from that table, with D and trimming inferred from the DNA. Found here are 150,000 to 200,000 clones, 90% to 95% of them singletons; the top ten hold about 5%. Trimming removed 6 bases from V and 5 bases from J, with 13 bases in between. This CDR3 contains 13 residues. Germline assignment: CDR1 MDHEN and CDR2 SYDVKM. Sequenced input: peripheral blood. The chain carries TRBV28 and TRBJ2-5; the D gene is possibly TRBD2 (6 bases). This receptor was taken from a woman aged 45-65 years with acute or convalescent COVID-19. CDR3 amino acids: CASSLGTGETQYF. CDR3 sequence (DNA): TGTGCCAGCAGCCTTGGGACTGGGGAGACCCAGTACTTC.